The source of this T cell receptor beta chain is a study of T cells after yellow fever vaccination. Study background: SMART-Seq v4 Ultra Low Input handled preparation of low-cell-number fractions.

Whole-study findings and limits: Repertoires obtained by FACS sorting could include abundant clonotypes that entered as contaminants from the bulk population. Clones from primary vaccination mostly reappeared after the booster (approximately 96% CD4, roughly 87% CD8).

They built TCR cDNA with 5'RACE template switching, a step that put in a universal primer site and UMIs. TCRdb analysed the 5' RACE reads with MiXCR anew, one entry per CDR3 protein. The sample lists around 600,000 distinct CDR3 sequences; 9% to 15% were seen once. This clonotype has a handful of counts. Its antigen is not known. Germline loops: CDR1 MNHEY, CDR2 SMNVEV (reference sequence). CDR3 length equals 15 residues. The trim removed 4 bases at V and 5 bases at J, leaving 10 bases unmatched. The source material was PBMCs, sampled on the day of the yellow fever booster vaccination. The TCR was taken from a man under 40 who received the YFV17D yellow fever vaccine. The chain is built from TRBV27 and TRBJ2-5, with 7 positions matching TRBD2. The CDR3 sequence is CASSYASGGWETQYF. CDR3 coding DNA: TGTGCCAGCAGTTATGCTAGCGGAGGTTGGGAGACCCAGTACTTC.